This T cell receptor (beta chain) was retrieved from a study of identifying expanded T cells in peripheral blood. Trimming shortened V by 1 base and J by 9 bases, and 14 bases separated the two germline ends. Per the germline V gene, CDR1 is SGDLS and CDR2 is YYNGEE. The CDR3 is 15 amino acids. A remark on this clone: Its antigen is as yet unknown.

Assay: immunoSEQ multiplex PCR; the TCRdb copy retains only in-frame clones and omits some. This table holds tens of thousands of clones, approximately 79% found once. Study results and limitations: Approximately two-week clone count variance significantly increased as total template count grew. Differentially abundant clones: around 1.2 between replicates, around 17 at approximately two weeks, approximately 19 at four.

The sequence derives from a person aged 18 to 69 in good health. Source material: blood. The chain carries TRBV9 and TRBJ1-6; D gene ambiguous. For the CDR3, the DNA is TGTGCCAGCAGCGTATCATGGGCAGGACCTTCACCCCTCCACTTT. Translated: CASSVSWAGPSPLHF.